The TCR beta chain under discussion was sequenced for a study of blood T cells in healthy people across ages. This clonotype was recorded a few times. Germline values: CDR1 MDHEN, CDR2 SYDVKM. The CDR3 covers 14 residues. Next came a second PCR, run for about 6 to 12 cycles, which used a sample-barcoded 5' primer along with a J-beta primer mix. MiXCR, run by TCRdb on the 5' RACE reads, gives a single entry per CDR3 protein. This sample has under 2,000,000 distinct CDR3 sequences, with about 49% found just once. This clonotype was sampled from a woman in her forties in good health. The rearrangement joins TRBV28 to TRBJ2-7; 10 bases match TRBD2. The J call may be wrong; the DNA end is better matched by TRBJ2-5. Source material: blood. DNA for the CDR3: TGTGCCAGCAGCCAAGCGGGAGGGGTCGAGACCCAGTACTTC. This codes for CASSQAGGVETQYF.